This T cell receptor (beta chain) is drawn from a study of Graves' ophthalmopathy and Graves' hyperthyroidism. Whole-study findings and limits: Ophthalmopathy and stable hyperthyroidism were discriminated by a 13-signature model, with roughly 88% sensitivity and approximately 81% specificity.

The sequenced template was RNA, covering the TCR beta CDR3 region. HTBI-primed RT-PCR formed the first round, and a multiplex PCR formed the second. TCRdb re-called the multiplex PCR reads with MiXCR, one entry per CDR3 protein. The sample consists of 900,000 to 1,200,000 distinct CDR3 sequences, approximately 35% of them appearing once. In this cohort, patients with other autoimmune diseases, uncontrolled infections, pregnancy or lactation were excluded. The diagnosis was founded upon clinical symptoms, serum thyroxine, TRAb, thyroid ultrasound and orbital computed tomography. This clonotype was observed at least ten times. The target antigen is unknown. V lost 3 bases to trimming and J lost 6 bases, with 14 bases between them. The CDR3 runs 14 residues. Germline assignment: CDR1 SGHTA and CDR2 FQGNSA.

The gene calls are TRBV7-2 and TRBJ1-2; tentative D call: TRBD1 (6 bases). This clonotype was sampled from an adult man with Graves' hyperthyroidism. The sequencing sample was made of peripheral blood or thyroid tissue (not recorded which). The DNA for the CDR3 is TGTGCCAGCAGCTTCCGGCGGGGGGCTGATGGCTACACCTTC. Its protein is CASSFRRGADGYTF.